This T cell receptor (beta chain) emerged from a study of cytomegalovirus exposure and HLA in healthy donors. Study details: Early released data had about 80 million unique TCRs, all coming from HLA-typed donors. Findings and limits, study-wide: Most CMV-associated TCR beta chains were later found to appear HLA-restricted. As confirmed in vitro, three CMV-associated chains were specific for CMV antigens.

The PCR made use of 60 Vbeta and 13 Jbeta primers. The table came from immunoSEQ multiplex PCR; TCRdb's copy has only in-frame clones and leaves some out. The profile shows roughly 200,000 clones, roughly 79% of them singletons. This clone was recorded only once. Antigen unknown. V lost 10 bases and J lost 5, with 14 bases in between. From germline, CDR1 is SGHVS and CDR2 FNYEAQ. CDR3 length equals 12 residues. The V and J genes are TRBV7-6 and TRBJ1-1; D gene uncertain. The TCR was taken from a man aged 30 to 45 in good health and CMV-seronegative. Sample: PBMCs. In DNA, the CDR3 is TGTGCCACCTTTGAGAGCGGAACTGAAGCTTTCTTT. As protein: CATFESGTEAFF.